These 32 T cell receptor beta chains originate from one sample sequenced in a study of patients and donors after allogeneic stem cell transplantation. TCRdb re-analysed the RT-PCR reads in MiXCR, keeping a single row per CDR3 protein. The sample has roughly 200,000 distinct CDR3 sequences; roughly 38% are singletons. The sequenced sample was blood, either unsorted or a sorted T cell fraction (not recorded which). The receptors stem from a human donor who was either an allogeneic HSCT recipient or a stem cell or donor lymphocyte infusion donor (not recorded which). It is not recorded whose cells these are; they may come from a transplant donor.

The chain is built from TRBV2 and TRBJ1-6, with D unresolved. V lost 3 bases and J lost 0, with 15 bases in between. The CDR3 runs to 18 residues. CDR1 SNHLY and CDR2 FYNNEI come from the germline V gene. The DNA for the CDR3 is TGTGCCAGCAGTGACGACGGAAACCTCAACTCCTATAATTCACCCCTCCACTTT. Its translation: CASSDDGNLNSYNSPLHF.

This clonotype appeared once. This chain links TRBV29-1 with TRBJ1-4; no clear D. The CDR3 has 14 residues. The V gene lost 4 bases and the J gene lost 0 bases, with 9 bases spanning the gap. CDR1 is SQVTM and CDR2 is ANQGSEA in the germline V gene. This CDR3 is CSVAVSATNEKLFF. CDR3 DNA sequence: TGCAGCGTTGCGGTCAGTGCAACTAATGAAAAACTGTTTTTT. The whole variable domain, remainder taken from reference TRBV29-1 and TRBJ1-4, is SAVISQKPSRDICQRGTSLTIQCQVDSQVTMMFWYRQQPGQSLTLIATANQGSEATYESGFVIDKFPISRPNLTFSTLTVSNMSPEDSSIYLCSVAVSATNEKLFFGSGTQLSVL.

This clonotype was seen just once. The chain links TRBV5-1 to TRBJ2-2, with TRBD2 matching over 7 bases. V shed 1 base and J 2 bases; nucleotides not matched to a gene: 5. The germline V gene encodes CDR1 SGHRS and CDR2 YFSETQ. The length of the CDR3 is 16 residues. The CDR3: CASSLLASGNTGELFF. CDR3 DNA sequence: TGCGCCAGCAGCTTGCTGGCTAGCGGAAACACCGGGGAGCTGTTTTTT.

This chain uses TRBV6-6 with TRBJ1-5; TRBD1 might be the D (5 bases). Germline V CDR1 and CDR2: MNHNY, SVGAGI (reference sequence). This CDR3 has 14 residues. Trimming removed 2 bases from V and 6 bases from J, with 11 bases in between. CDR3 nucleotide sequence: TGTGCCAGCAGTTACGGGGGTCGGAGTCAGCCCCAGCATTTT. Translated: CASSYGGRSQPQHF.

The chain employs TRBV9 and TRBJ2-4; D not certain. The CDR3 extends over 14 amino acids. Germline lookup yields CDR1 SGDLS and CDR2 YYNGEE. The ends were cut back, 4 bases at V and 7 bases at J, with 15 bases in the middle. CDR3 sequence: CASSQGPSRNIQYF. In nucleotides, the CDR3 is TGTGCCAGCAGCCAAGGACCGTCAAGGAACATTCAGTACTTC.

The V gene is TRBV28, the J gene TRBJ1-1, with 7 nucleotides matching TRBD1. The CDR3 sequence is 15 residues long. V shed 0 bases and J 5 bases; nucleotides not matched to a gene: 6. Germline V gene lookup returns CDR1 MDHEN and CDR2 SYDVKM. DNA of the CDR3: TGTGCCAGCAGTTTATGGGCGGACAGGAGGACTGAAGCTTTCTTT. Its protein is CASSLWADRRTEAFF.

Note on this clonotype: The junction shows a germline mismatch at one end, possibly a read error. The CDR3 region has the DNA TGTGCCATCAGTGAGTCCGGACGGCGGTCCTTC. Protein: CAISESGRRSF. The chain recombines TRBV10-3 with TRBJ1-2, with D hard to call. The CDR3 loop spans 11 amino acids. Germline CDR1 reads ENHRY; CDR2 reads SYGVKD.

This clonotype was found a few times. The rearrangement joins TRBV7-2 to TRBJ1-1; D call uncertain. The CDR3 length is 13 residues. Trimming cost V 4 bases and J 0 bases, with 6 bases left between them. CDR1 is SGHTA, CDR2 FQGNSA, per germline. The chain's CDR3 is CASSSPMNTEAFF. In DNA form, the CDR3 reads TGTGCCAGCAGCTCCCCTATGAACACTGAAGCTTTCTTT.

The rearrangement uses TRBV5-1 and TRBJ2-7; no clear D. The CDR3 contains 17 residues. Germline assignment: CDR1 SGHRS and CDR2 YFSETQ. V was cut by 0 bases and J by 2 bases, with 18 bases left in between. The CDR3 here is CASSLGATGRRPYEQYF. CDR3 bases: TGCGCCAGCAGCTTGGGAGCGACCGGGCGAAGACCCTACGAGCAGTACTTC.

This chain connects TRBV27 to TRBJ2-6; no firm D call. Between the trimmed V and J ends, which lost 2 bases and 2 bases, there was a span of 7 bases. In germline, CDR1 is MNHEY, CDR2 SMNVEV (reference sequence). The CDR3 is 15 residues long. CDR3 protein: CASSLVGPGANVLTF. The CDR3, as DNA: TGTGCCAGCAGTTTAGTTGGGCCTGGGGCCAACGTCCTGACTTTC.

The J gene is TRBJ1-2, the V gene TRBV14; 8 bases are a match to TRBD1. The junction had 8 bases not matched to a gene; V was cut back by 2 bases and J by 6 bases. The CDR3 covers 15 residues. Germline CDR1 and CDR2: SGHDN and FVKESK. The chain's CDR3 is CASSQLLDRADGYTF. In DNA, the CDR3 is TGTGCCAGCAGCCAACTCCTGGACAGGGCGGATGGCTACACCTTC.

This clonotype was detected only a few times. The chain carries TRBV28 and TRBJ2-2; D is ambiguous. CDR3 length equals 13 residues. The ends were cut back, 3 bases at V and 3 bases at J, with 5 bases in the middle. In germline, CDR1 is MDHEN, CDR2 SYDVKM. DNA for the CDR3: TGTGCCAGCAGTTTGTGGGACACCGGGGAGCTGTTTTTT. It is translated as CASSLWDTGELFF.

The chain recombines TRBV10-3 with TRBJ2-3; the match to TRBD2 covers 10 bases. The J segment lost 2 bases and the V segment lost 5 bases, leaving 4 bases of the junction unmatched. The length of the CDR3 is 15 residues. CDR1 is ENHRY, CDR2 SYGVKD, per germline. CDR3 residues: CAISLGLAATDTQYF. The CDR3 DNA reads as TGTGCCATCAGTCTTGGACTAGCGGCCACAGATACGCAGTATTTT.

This clonotype was picked up a small number of times. The rearrangement links TRBV7-9 to TRBJ1-1, with no clear D. Trimming took 3 bases from V and 4 from J, leaving 9 bases between them. CDR1 and CDR2 from the germline V gene are SEHNR and FQNEAQ (reference sequence). The CDR3 has 13 residues. Here the CDR3 reads CASSFMAGTEAFF. The CDR3 bases are TGTGCCAGCAGCTTCATGGCAGGCACTGAAGCTTTCTTT.

The chain has TRBV3-1 and TRBJ1-6; possible D gene TRBD1, 5 bases. Germline V gene sequence: CDR1 LGHDT, CDR2 YNNKEL (reference sequence). V lost 0 bases to trimming and J lost 9 bases, with 15 bases between them. This CDR3 is 16 amino acids long. The CDR3 loop reads CASSQDPGAVSSPLHF. The CDR3 bases are TGTGCCAGCAGCCAAGATCCCGGGGCAGTTAGTTCACCCCTCCACTTT.

This chain connects TRBV5-1 to TRBJ1-6, with D maybe TRBD1 (6 bases). This CDR3 is built from 14 residues. Trimming stripped 0 bases from V and 7 bases from J, with 8 bases between. Germline loops: CDR1 SGHRS, CDR2 YFSETQ. CDR3 sequence (DNA): TGCGCCAGCAGCTTGGCAGGGGAGAATTCACCCCTCCACTTT. Translated, it gives CASSLAGENSPLHF.

The sample holds one count of this clonotype. The genes are TRBV7-9 and TRBJ2-1; D may match TRBD1 or TRBD2 (5 bases each). CDR1 is SEHNR, CDR2 FQNEAQ, per germline (reference sequence). CDR3 size: 15 residues. Trimming removed 4 bases from V and 6 bases from J, with 16 bases in between. CDR3 sequence: CASSSLGTTLNEQFF. The CDR3 DNA sequence: TGTGCCAGCAGCTCCTTGGGGACCACGCTCAATGAGCAGTTCTTC. Full variable domain (remainder filled in from reference TRBV7-9 and TRBJ2-1): DTGVSQNPRHKITKRGQNVTFRCDPISEHNRLYWYRQTLGQGPEFLTYFQNEAQLEKSRLLSDRFSAERPKGSFSTLEIQRTEQGDSAMYLCASSSLGTTLNEQFFGPGTRLTVL.

The chain couples TRBV6-6 to TRBJ1-5; possibly TRBD1 for D (5 bases). CDR1 is MNHNY and CDR2 is SVGAGI in the germline V gene (reference sequence). V lost 7 bases and J lost 6, with 10 bases in between. The CDR3 covers 12 residues. The CDR3 nucleotides read TGTGCCAGCACCTGGGGGGGTCAGCCCCAGCATTTT. This encodes CASTWGGQPQHF.

The genes are TRBV2 and TRBJ1-2; 9 bases map to TRBD1. Germline V gene lookup returns CDR1 SNHLY and CDR2 FYNNEI. CDR3 length equals 14 residues. V dropped 6 bases and J dropped 5; count of bases not matched to a gene: 7. The CDR3 protein is CASRPDRGAYGYTF. CDR3 in DNA: TGTGCCAGCAGACCGGACAGGGGAGCGTATGGCTACACCTTC.

This clonotype came up a few times. This chain uses TRBV5-1 with TRBJ2-7; D is perhaps TRBD1 (5 bases). The V end lost 3 bases, the J end lost 0 bases, and 10 bases lay between the germline ends. This CDR3 region has 14 residues. Germline-derived CDR1 and CDR2 are SGHRS and YFSETQ. The CDR3 protein is CASSSRVISYEQYF. In nucleotides, the CDR3 is TGCGCCAGCAGCTCCAGGGTGATCTCCTACGAGCAGTACTTC.

The chain recombines TRBV12-3 or TRBV12-4 with TRBJ1-6; 7 positions match TRBD1. V gave up 7 bases and J gave up 5 bases; unmatched junction bases: 17. This CDR3 comprises 18 residues. This CDR3 reads CASNRRDRRSLHNSPLHF. The CDR3 coding sequence is TGTGCCAGCAATCGACGGGACAGACGGAGCCTACATAATTCACCCCTCCACTTT.

This clonotype was found a few times. The genes are TRBV7-9 and TRBJ2-7, with no clear D. This CDR3 region has 13 residues. Trimming pared 4 bases from V and 7 bases from J, leaving 14 bases between. Germline loops: CDR1 SEHNR, CDR2 FQNEAQ (reference sequence). This chain's CDR3 is CASSSRALGEQYF. The DNA of the CDR3 is TGTGCCAGCAGCTCCCGCGCCCTGGGAGAGCAGTACTTC.

This clonotype has just a few counts. The chain links TRBV12-3 or TRBV12-4 to TRBJ2-5, with 7 bases aligning to TRBD2. The CDR3 spans 14 residues. V gave up 5 bases and J gave up 4 bases; unmatched junction bases: 7. The CDR3 DNA reads TGTGCCAGCAGTCGACTAGCAAATCGAGAGACCCAGTACTTC. Translation gives CASSRLANRETQYF.

This rearrangement joins TRBV28 to TRBJ1-5, with D maybe TRBD1 (5 bases). The CDR3 contains 14 residues. V was trimmed by 3 bases and J by 6 bases, leaving 12 bases between them. In germline, CDR1 is MDHEN, CDR2 SYDVKM. CDR3 in DNA: TGTGCCAGCAGTTTTACTATTAGGGGTCAGCCCCAGCATTTT. Translating it yields CASSFTIRGQPQHF.

This clonotype has just a few counts. The rearrangement uses TRBV12-3 or TRBV12-4 and TRBJ1-5; 7 nucleotides agree with TRBD1. J gave up 0 bases and V 4 bases, and 3 bases lay outside the gene matches. The CDR3 covers 15 residues. The CDR3 DNA follows: TGTGCCAGCAGTTACGACAGGGCTAGCAATCAGCCCCAGCATTTT. This sequence encodes CASSYDRASNQPQHF.

This clonotype was recorded only once. The rearrangement uses TRBV7-9 and TRBJ1-2, with D possibly being TRBD1 (5 bases). V was clipped by 1 base and J by 7 bases, with 19 bases between them. CDR3 length: 16 residues. Germline V gene lookup returns CDR1 SEHNR and CDR2 FQNEAQ (reference sequence). The CDR3 spells CASSLVVGAGNGGYTF. The CDR3 region has the DNA TGTGCCAGCAGCTTAGTGGTCGGAGCAGGGAATGGTGGCTACACCTTC.

The sample holds a few counts of this clonotype. This chain uses TRBV10-3 with TRBJ2-5, with D hard to call. The CDR3 totals 13 residues. V lost 4 bases and J 5 bases, leaving 11 bases between the germline ends. From germline, CDR1 is ENHRY and CDR2 SYGVKD. CDR3 sequence (DNA): TGTGCCATCAGTGTTAACAGTGGCGAGACCCAGTACTTC. Translation: CAISVNSGETQYF.

The chain joins TRBV6-2 or TRBV6-3 to TRBJ2-2; a possible D gene is TRBD2 (5 bases). The germline V and J ends were trimmed by 0 bases and 3 bases, with 14 bases remaining between them. Germline CDR1 MNHEY, CDR2 SVGEGT. This CDR3 comprises 17 residues. CDR3 nucleotides: TGTGCCAGCAGTTACTCCTCTGGACTGGCTCACACCGGGGAGCTGTTTTTT. Its translation: CASSYSSGLAHTGELFF.

This clonotype was recorded once. The J gene is TRBJ2-1, the V gene TRBV11-2, with 7 nucleotides matching TRBD2. J gave up 4 bases and V 0 bases, and 0 bases lay outside the gene matches. Germline V gives CDR1 SGHAT, CDR2 FQNNGV. CDR3 length equals 14 residues. CDR3 in DNA: TGTGCCAGCAGCTTAGACGGGGGGTACAATGAGCAGTTCTTC. Its protein product is CASSLDGGYNEQFF. The variable domain in full, completed from reference TRBV11-2 and TRBJ2-1, reads EAGVAQSPRYKIIEKRQSVAFWCNPISGHATLYWYQQILGQGPKLLIQFQNNGVVDDSQLPKDRFSAERLKGVDSTLKIQPAKLEDSAVYLCASSLDGGYNEQFFGPGTRLTVL.

The chain carries TRBV18 and TRBJ1-2; D remains ambiguous. CDR3 length equals 14 residues. CDR1 and CDR2 (germline): KGHSH, LQKENI. The V gene lost 2 bases and the J gene lost 1 base, with 8 bases spanning the gap. CDR3 region: CASSPYSNNYGYTF. DNA of the CDR3: TGTGCCAGCTCACCATACAGCAATAACTATGGCTACACCTTC.

The chain combines TRBV4-3 with TRBJ1-6; no definite D call. Germline CDR1 LGHNA, CDR2 YSLEER. The ends were cut back, 0 bases at V and 10 bases at J, with 10 bases in the middle. The CDR3 is 14 amino acids. The CDR3 here is CASSQDRTRSPLHF. The CDR3 bases are TGCGCCAGCAGCCAAGATAGGACGCGGTCACCCCTCCACTTT.

The chain has TRBV20-1 and TRBJ2-7; 7 bases are a match to TRBD2. V lost 3 bases to trimming and J lost 0 bases; unmatched junction nucleotides: 5. The CDR3 runs 14 residues. Germline V gene sequence: CDR1 DFQATT, CDR2 SNEGSKA (reference sequence). As DNA, the CDR3 is TGCAGTGCTAGGTTCAGCGGGATCTCCTACGAGCAGTACTTC. This gives the protein CSARFSGISYEQYF.